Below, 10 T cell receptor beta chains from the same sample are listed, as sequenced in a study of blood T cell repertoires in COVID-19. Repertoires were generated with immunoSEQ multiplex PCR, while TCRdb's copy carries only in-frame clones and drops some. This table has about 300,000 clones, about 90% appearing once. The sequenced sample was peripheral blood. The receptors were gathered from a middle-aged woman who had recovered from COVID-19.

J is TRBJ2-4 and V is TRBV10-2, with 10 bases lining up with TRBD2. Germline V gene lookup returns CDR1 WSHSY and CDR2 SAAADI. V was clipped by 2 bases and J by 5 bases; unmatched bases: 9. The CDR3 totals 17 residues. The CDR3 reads CASSERGGAGGQNIQYF. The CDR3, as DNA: TGCGCCAGCAGTGAGAGAGGAGGAGCGGGGGGGCAAAACATTCAGTACTTC.

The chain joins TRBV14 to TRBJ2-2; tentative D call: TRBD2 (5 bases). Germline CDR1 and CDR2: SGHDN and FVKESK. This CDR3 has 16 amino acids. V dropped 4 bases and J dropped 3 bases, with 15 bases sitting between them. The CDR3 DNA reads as TGTGCCAGCAGCCGTTCACTAGTTTTCTACACCGGGGAGCTGTTTTTT. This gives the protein CASSRSLVFYTGELFF. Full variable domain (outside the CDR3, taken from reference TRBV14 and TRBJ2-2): EAGVTQFPSHSVIEKGQTVTLRCDPISGHDNLYWYRRVMGKEIKFLLHFVKESKQDESGMPNNRFLAERTGGTYSTLKVQPAELEDSGVYFCASSRSLVFYTGELFFGEGSRLTVL.

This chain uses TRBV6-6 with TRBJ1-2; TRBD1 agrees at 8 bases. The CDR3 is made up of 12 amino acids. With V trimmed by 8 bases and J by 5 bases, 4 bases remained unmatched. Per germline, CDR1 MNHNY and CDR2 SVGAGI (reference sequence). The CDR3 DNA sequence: TGTGCCAGCTGGACAGGGAATTATGGCTACACCTTC. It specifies CASWTGNYGYTF.

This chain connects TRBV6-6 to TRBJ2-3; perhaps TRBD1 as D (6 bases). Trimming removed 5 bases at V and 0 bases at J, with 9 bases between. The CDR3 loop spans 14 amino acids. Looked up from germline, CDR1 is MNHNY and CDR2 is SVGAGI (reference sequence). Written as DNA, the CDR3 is TGTGCCAGCAGTCTCGGACAGAGCACAGATACGCAGTATTTT. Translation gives CASSLGQSTDTQYF.

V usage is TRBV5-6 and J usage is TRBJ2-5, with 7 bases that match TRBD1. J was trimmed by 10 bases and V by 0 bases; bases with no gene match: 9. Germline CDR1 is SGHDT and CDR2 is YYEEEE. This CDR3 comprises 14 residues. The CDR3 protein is CASSLGGQASFQYF. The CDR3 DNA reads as TGTGCCAGCAGCTTGGGTGGACAGGCGTCCTTCCAGTACTTC.

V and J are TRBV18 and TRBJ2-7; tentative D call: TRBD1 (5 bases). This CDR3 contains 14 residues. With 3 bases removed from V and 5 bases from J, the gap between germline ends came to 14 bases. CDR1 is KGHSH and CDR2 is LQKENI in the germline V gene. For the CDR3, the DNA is TGTGCCAGCTCACCTTCGAGACAGTCAAACGAGCAGTACTTC. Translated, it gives CASSPSRQSNEQYF.

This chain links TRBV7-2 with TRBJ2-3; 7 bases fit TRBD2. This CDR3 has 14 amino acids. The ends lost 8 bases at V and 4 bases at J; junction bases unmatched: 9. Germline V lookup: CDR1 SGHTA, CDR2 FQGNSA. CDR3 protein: CASATGTIADTQYF. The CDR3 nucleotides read TGTGCCAGCGCGACCGGGACTATCGCAGATACGCAGTATTTT.

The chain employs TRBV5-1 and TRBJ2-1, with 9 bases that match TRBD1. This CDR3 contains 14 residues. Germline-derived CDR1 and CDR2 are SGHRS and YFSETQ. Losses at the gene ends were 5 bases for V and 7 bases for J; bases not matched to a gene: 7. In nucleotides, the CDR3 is TGCGCCAGCAGTTTTGGACAGGGGAGAAATGAGCAGTTCTTC. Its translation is CASSFGQGRNEQFF.

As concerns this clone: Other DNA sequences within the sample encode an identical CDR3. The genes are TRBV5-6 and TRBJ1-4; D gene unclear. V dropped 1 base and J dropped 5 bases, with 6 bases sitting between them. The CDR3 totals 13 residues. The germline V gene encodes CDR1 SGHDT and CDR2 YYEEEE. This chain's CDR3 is CASSLRGNEKLFF. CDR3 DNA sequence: TGTGCCAGCAGCTTGAGAGGCAATGAAAAACTGTTTTTT.

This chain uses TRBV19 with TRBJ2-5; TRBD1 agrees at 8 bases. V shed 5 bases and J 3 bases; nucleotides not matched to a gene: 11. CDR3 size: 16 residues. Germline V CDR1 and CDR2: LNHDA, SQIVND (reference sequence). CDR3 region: CASSPWTGRGEETQYF. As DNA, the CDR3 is TGTGCCAGTAGTCCATGGACAGGGCGGGGTGAAGAGACCCAGTACTTC.